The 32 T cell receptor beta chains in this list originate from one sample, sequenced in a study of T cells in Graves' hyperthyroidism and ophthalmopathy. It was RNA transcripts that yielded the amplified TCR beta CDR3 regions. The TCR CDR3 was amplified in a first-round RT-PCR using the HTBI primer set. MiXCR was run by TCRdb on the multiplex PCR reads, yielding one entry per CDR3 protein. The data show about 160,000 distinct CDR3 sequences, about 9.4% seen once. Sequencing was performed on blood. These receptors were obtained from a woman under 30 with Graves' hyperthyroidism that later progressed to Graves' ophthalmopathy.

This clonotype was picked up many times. The CDR3 protein is CASRKLAGGRDRGETQYF. The CDR3, as DNA: TGTGCCAGCAGAAAACTAGCGGGGGGCCGCGACCGGGGAGAGACCCAGTACTTC. The rearrangement links TRBV6-1 to TRBJ2-5; TRBD2 aligns across 12 bases. CDR3 length equals 18 residues. The germline CDR1 and CDR2 sequences are MNHNS and SASEGT. V trimming: 6 bases; J trimming: 4 bases; junction bases outside the gene matches: 15.

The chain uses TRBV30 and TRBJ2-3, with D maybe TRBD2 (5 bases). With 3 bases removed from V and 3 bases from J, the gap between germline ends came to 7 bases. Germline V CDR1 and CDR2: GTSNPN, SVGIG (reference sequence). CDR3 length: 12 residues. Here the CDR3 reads CAWRLGTDTQYF. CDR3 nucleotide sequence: TGTGCCTGGAGACTAGGGACAGATACGCAGTATTTT.

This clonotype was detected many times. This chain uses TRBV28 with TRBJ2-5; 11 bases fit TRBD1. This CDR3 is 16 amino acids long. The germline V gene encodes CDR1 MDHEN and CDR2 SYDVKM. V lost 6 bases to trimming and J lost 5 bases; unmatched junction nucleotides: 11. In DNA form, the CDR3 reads TGTGCCAGCAGAAGAGGACAGGGGGCTTGGGGGGAGACCCAGTACTTC. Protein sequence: CASRRGQGAWGETQYF.

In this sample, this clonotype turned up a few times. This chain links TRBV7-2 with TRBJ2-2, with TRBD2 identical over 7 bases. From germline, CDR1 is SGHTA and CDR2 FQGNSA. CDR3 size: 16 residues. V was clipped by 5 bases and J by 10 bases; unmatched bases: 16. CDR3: CASSKLPGGPTTELFF. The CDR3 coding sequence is TGTGCCAGCAGCAAACTACCGGGAGGACCGACTACGGAGCTGTTTTTT.

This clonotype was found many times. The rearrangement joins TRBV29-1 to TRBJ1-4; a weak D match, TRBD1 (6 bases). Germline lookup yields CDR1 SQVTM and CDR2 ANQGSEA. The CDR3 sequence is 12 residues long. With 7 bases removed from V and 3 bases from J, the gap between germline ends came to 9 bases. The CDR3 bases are TGCAGCGCGGGACATTCTAATGAAAAACTGTTTTTT. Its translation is CSAGHSNEKLFF.

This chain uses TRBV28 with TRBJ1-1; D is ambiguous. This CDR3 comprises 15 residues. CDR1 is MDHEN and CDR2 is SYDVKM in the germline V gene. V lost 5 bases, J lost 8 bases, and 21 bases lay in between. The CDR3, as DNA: TGTGCCAGCAGTCTCTACCCGGGTTCCACTATAGAAGCTTTCTTT. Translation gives CASSLYPGSTIEAFF.

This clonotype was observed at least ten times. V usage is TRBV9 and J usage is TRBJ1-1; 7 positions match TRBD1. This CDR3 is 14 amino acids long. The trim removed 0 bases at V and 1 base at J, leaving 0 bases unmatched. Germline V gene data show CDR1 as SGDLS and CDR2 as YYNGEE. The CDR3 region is CASSVGTGNTEAFF. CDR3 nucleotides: TGTGCCAGCAGCGTAGGGACAGGGAACACTGAAGCTTTCTTT.

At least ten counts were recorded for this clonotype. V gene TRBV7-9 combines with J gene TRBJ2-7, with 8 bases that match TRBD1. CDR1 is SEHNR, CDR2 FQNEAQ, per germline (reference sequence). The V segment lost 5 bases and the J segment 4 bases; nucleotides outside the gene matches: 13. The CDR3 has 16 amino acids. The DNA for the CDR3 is TGTGCCAGCAGCCACACCAGGGGGCGCTTCATTTACGAGCAGTACTTC. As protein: CASSHTRGRFIYEQYF.

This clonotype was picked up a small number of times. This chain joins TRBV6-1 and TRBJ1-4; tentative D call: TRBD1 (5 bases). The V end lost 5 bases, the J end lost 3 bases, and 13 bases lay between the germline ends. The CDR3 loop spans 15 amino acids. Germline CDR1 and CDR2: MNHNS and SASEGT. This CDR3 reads CASSSSGGPNEKLFF. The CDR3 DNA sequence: TGTGCCAGCAGTTCCTCCGGGGGACCTAATGAAAAACTGTTTTTT.

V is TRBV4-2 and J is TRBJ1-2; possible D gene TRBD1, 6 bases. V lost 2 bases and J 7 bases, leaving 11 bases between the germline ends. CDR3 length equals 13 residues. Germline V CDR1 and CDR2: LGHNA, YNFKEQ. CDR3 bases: TGTGCCAGCAGCCAACGGGGGCAGGGTGGCTACACCTTC. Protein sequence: CASSQRGQGGYTF.

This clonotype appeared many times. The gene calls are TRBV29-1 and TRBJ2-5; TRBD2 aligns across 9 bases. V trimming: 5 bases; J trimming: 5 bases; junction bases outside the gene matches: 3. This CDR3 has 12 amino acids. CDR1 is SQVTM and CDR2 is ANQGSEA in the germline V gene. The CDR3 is CSVRSGGETQYF. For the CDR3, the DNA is TGCAGCGTTCGGAGCGGGGGGGAGACCCAGTACTTC. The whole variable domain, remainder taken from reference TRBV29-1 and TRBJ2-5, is SAVISQKPSRDICQRGTSLTIQCQVDSQVTMMFWYRQQPGQSLTLIATANQGSEATYESGFVIDKFPISRPNLTFSTLTVSNMSPEDSSIYLCSVRSGGETQYFGPGTRLLVL.

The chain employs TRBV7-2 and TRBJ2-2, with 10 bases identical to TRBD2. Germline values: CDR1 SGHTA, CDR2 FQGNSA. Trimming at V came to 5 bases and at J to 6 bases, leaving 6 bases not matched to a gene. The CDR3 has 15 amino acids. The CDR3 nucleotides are TGTGCCAGCAGCCTTTTAGCGGGGGGAGCCGGGGAGCTGTTTTTT. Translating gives CASSLLAGGAGELFF.

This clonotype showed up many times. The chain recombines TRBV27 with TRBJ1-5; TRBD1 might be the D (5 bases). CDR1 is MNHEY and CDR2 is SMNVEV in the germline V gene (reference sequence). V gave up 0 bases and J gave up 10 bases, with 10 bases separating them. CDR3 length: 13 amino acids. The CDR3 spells CASSLSGTSPQHF. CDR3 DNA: TGTGCCAGCAGTTTATCAGGGACCAGCCCCCAGCATTTT.

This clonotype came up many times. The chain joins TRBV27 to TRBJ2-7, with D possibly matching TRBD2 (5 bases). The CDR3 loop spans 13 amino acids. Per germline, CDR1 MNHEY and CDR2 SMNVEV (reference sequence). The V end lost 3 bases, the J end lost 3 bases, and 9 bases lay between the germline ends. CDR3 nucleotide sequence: TGTGCCAGCAGTTTTAGCGTGATCTACGAGCAGTACTTC. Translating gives CASSFSVIYEQYF.

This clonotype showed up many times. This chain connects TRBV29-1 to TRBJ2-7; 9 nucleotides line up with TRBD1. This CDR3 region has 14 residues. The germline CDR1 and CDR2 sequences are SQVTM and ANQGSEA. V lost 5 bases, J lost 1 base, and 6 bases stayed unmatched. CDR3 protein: CSVTPGTGSYEQYF. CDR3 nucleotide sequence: TGCAGCGTTACCCCCGGGACAGGGTCCTACGAGCAGTACTTC.

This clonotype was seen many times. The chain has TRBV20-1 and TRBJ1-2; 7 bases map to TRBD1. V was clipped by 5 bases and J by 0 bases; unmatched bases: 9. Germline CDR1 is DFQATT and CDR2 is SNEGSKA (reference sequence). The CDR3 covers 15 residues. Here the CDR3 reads CSAVDAGGANYGYTF. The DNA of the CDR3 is TGCAGTGCTGTGGATGCAGGGGGAGCTAACTATGGCTACACCTTC.

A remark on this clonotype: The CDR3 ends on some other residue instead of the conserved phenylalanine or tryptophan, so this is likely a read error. Written as DNA, the CDR3 is TGTGCCAGCAGTTTAGGAGCAAGCTCTGGAAACACCATATATTCT. This translates into CASSLGASSGNTIYS. The chain carries TRBV12-3 or TRBV12-4 and TRBJ1-3, with unresolved D. This CDR3 region has 15 residues. The V and J ends lost 1 base and 0 bases respectively, with 7 bases between them.

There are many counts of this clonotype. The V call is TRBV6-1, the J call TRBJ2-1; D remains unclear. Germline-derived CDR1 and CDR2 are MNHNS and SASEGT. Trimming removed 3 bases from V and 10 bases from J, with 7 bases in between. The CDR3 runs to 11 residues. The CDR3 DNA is TGTGCCAGCAGTGAGATCACGGAGCAGTTCTTC. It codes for CASSEITEQFF.

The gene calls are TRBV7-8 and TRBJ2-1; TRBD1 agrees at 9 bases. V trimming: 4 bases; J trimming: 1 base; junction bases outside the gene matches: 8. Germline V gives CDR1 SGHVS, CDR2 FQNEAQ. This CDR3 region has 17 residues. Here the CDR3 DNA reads TGTGCCAGCAGCTCTAAACGGACAGGGGAGTCCTACAATGAGCAGTTCTTC. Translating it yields CASSSKRTGESYNEQFF.

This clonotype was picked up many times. CDR3: CASRQGASQPQHF. Written as DNA, the CDR3 is TGTGCCAGCAGACAGGGGGCAAGTCAGCCCCAGCATTTT. The chain links TRBV12-3 or TRBV12-4 to TRBJ1-5, with TRBD1 matching over 9 bases. The J segment lost 6 bases and the V segment lost 6 bases, leaving 3 bases of the junction unmatched. The CDR3 consists of 13 residues.

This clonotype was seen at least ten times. The CDR3: CSAATGVEGKLFF. For the CDR3, the DNA is TGCAGTGCTGCGACAGGGGTCGAAGGAAAACTGTTTTTT. The rearrangement links TRBV20-1 to TRBJ1-4; TRBD1 aligns across 8 bases. Germline V CDR1 and CDR2: DFQATT, SNEGSKA (reference sequence). The CDR3 sequence is 13 residues long. V lost 5 bases, J lost 10 bases, and 9 bases stayed unmatched.

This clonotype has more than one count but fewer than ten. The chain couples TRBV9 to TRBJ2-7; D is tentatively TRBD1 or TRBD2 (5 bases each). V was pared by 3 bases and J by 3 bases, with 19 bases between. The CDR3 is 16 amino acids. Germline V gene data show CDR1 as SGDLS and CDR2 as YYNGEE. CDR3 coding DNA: TGTGCCAGCAGCGCGGCCGGGGACGCAGCATACTACGAGCAGTACTTC. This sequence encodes CASSAAGDAAYYEQYF. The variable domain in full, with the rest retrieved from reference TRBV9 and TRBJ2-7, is DSGVTQTPKHLITATGQRVTLRCSPRSGDLSVYWYQQSLDQGLQFLIQYYNGEERAKGNILERFSAQQFPDLHSELNLSSLELGDSALYFCASSAAGDAAYYEQYFGPGTRLTVT.

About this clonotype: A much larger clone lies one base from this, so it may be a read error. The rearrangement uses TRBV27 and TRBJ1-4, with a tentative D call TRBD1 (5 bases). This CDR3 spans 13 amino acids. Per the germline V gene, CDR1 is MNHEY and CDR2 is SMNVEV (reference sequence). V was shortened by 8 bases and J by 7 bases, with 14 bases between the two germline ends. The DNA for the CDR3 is TGTGCCAGCTGGGTAGGGGCTGGTGAAAAACTGTTTTTT. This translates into CASWVGAGEKLFF.

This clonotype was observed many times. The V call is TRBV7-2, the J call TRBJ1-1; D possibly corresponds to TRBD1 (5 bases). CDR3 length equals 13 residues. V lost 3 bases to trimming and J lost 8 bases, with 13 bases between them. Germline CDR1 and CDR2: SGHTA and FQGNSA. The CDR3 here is CASSLRGRGEAFF. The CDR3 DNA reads TGTGCCAGCAGCTTGCGGGGACGGGGCGAAGCTTTCTTT.

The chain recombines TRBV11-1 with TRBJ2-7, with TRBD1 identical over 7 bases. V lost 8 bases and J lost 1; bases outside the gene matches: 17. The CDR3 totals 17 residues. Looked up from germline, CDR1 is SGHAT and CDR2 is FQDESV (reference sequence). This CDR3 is CASALGTGVSLSYEQYF. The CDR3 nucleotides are TGTGCCAGCGCCTTGGGCACAGGGGTTAGCCTATCCTACGAGCAGTACTTC.

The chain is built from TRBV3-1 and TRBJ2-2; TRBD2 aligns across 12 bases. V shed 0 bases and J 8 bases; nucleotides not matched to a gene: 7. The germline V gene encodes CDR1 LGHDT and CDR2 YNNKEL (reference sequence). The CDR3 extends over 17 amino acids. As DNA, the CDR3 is TGTGCCAGCAGCCAAGATCAAGGACTAGCGGGGAGAGGGGAGCTGTTTTTT. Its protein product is CASSQDQGLAGRGELFF.

CDR3 DNA: TGTGCCAGCTCACCGGCGTCAGGGGAAGGCTATGGCTACACCTTC. Translation gives CASSPASGEGYGYTF. The rearrangement uses TRBV18 and TRBJ1-2; TRBD1 is a possible D gene (6 bases). Trimming took 3 bases from V and 4 from J, leaving 15 bases between them. This CDR3 has 15 residues. CDR1 is KGHSH and CDR2 is LQKENI in the germline V gene.

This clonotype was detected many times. CDR3 region: CASSLRTDNTEAFF. The CDR3 coding sequence is TGTGCCAGCAGCCTCCGGACAGACAACACTGAAGCTTTCTTT. The gene calls are TRBV3-1 and TRBJ1-1; possibly TRBD1 for D (6 bases). Germline-derived CDR1 and CDR2 are LGHDT and YNNKEL (reference sequence). Trimming removed 4 bases from V and 2 bases from J, with 11 bases in between. This CDR3 region has 14 residues.

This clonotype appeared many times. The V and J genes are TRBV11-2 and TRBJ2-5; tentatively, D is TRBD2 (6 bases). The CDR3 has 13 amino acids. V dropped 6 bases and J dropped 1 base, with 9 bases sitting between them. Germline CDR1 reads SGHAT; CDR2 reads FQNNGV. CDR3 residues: CASSRDFQETQYF. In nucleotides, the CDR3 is TGTGCCAGCAGTCGGGACTTCCAAGAGACCCAGTACTTC.

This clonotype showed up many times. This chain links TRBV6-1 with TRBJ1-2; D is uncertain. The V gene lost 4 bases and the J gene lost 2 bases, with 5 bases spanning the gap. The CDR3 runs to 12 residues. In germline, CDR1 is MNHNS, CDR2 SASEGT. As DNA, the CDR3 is TGTGCCAGCAGTGTGTCCAACTATGGCTACACCTTC. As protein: CASSVSNYGYTF.

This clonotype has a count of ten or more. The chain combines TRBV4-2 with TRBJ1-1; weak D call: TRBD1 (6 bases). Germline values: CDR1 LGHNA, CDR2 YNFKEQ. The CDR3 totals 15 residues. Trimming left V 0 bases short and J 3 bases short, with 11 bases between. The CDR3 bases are TGTGCCAGCAGCCAAGATGTGGGGGCGGACACTGAAGCTTTCTTT. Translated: CASSQDVGADTEAFF.

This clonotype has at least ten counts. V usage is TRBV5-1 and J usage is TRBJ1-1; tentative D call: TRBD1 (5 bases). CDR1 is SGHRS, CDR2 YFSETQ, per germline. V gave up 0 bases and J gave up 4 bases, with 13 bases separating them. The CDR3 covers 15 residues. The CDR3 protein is CASSLEYGAGTEAFF. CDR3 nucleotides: TGCGCCAGCAGCTTGGAGTACGGGGCCGGCACTGAAGCTTTCTTT.